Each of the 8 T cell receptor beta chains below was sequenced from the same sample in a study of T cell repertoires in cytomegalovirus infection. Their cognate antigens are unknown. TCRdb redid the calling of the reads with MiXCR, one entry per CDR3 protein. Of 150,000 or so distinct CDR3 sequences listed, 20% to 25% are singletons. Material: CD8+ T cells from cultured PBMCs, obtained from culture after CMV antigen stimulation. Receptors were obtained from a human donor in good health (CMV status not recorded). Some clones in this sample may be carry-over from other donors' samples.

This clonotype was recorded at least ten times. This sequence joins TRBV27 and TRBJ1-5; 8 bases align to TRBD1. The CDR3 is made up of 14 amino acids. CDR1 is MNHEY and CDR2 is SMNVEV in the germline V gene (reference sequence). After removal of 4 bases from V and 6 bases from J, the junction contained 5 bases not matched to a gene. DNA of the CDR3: TGTGCCAGCAGTTCAGGACAGGGCGGTCAGCCCCAGCATTTT. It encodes CASSSGQGGQPQHF.

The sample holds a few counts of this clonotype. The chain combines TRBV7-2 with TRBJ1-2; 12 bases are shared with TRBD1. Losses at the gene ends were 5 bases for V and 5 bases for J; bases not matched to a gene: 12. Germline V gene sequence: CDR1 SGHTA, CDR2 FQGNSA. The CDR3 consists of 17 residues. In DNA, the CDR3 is TGTGCCAGCAGCCACCGGGACAGGGGGCGCGTCGCTTATGGCTACACCTTC. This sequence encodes CASSHRDRGRVAYGYTF.

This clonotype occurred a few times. The CDR3 loop is CASSYNRDNEQFF. DNA for the CDR3: TGTGCCAGCAGTTACAACAGGGACAATGAGCAGTTCTTC. The chain uses TRBV6-2 or TRBV6-3 and TRBJ2-1, with D possibly being TRBD1 (6 bases). V lost 2 bases and J 5 bases, leaving 7 bases between the germline ends. The CDR3 length is 13 residues. CDR1 and CDR2 (germline): MNHEY, SVGEGT.

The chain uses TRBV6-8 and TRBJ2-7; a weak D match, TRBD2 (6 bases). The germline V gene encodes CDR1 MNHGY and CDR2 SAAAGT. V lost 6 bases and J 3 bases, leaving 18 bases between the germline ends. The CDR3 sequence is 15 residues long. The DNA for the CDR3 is TGTGCCAGCAGCCGTCCCGGGACTGGGCTCTACGAGCAGTACTTC. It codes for CASSRPGTGLYEQYF.

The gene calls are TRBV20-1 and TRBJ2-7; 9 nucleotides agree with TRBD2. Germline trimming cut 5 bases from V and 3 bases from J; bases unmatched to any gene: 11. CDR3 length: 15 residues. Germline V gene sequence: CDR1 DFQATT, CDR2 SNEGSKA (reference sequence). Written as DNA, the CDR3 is TGCAGTGCTGCAGGGGGGGATAGCGGGGGCTACGAGCAGTACTTC. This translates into CSAAGGDSGGYEQYF.

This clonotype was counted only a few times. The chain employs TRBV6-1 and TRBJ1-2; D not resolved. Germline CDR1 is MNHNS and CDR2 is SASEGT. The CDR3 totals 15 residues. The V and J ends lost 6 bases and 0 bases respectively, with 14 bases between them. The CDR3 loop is CASRRRREANYGYTF. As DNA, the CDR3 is TGTGCCAGCAGACGAAGGAGGGAAGCTAACTATGGCTACACCTTC.

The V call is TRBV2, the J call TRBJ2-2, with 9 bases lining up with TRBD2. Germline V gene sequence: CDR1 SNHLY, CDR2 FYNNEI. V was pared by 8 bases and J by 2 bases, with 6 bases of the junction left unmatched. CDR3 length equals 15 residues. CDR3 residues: CASELAGLNTGELFF. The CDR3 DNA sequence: TGTGCCAGCGAGCTAGCGGGGCTAAACACCGGGGAGCTGTTTTTT.

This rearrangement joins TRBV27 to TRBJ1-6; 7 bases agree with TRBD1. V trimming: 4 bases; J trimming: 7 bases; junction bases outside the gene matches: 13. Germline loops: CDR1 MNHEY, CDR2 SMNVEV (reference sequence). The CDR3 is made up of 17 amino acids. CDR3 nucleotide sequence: TGTGCCAGCAGTTCGGAGCCTCGACAGGGACGAAATTCACCCCTCCACTTT. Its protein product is CASSSEPRQGRNSPLHF.